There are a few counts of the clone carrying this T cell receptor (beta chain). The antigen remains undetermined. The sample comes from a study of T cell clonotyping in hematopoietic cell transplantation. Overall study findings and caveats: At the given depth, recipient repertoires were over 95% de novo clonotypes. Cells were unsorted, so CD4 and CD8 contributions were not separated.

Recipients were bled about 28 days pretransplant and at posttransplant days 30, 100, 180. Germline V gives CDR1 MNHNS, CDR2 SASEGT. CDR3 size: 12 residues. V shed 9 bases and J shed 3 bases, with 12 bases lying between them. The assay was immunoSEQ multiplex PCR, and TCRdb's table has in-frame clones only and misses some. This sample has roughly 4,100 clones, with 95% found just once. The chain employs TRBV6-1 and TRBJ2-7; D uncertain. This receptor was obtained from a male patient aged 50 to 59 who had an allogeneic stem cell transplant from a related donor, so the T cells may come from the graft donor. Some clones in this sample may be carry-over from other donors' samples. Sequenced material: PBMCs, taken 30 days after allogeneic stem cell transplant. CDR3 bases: TGTGCCAGTGATGAGAACCTCTACGAGCAGTACTTC. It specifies CASDENLYEQYF.